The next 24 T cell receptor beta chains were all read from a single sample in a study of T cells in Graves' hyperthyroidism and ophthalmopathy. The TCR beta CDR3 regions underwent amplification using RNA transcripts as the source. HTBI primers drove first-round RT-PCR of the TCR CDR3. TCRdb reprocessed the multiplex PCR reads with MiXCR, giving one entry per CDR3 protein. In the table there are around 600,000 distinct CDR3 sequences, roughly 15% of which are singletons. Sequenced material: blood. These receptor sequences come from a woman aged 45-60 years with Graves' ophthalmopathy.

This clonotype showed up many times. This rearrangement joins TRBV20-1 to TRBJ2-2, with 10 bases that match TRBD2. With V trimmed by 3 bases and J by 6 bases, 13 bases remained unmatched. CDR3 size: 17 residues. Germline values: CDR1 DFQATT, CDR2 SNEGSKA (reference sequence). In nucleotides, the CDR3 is TGCAGTGCTAGGAGACCCCTAGCGGGAGTAGCCGCCGGGGAGCTGTTTTTT. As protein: CSARRPLAGVAAGELFF.

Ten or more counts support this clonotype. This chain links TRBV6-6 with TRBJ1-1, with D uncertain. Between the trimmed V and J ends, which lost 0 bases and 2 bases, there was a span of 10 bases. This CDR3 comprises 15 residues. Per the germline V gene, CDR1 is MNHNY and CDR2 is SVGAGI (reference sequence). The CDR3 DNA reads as TGTGCCAGCAGTTACTCGTCGCCACCCAACACTGAAGCTTTCTTT. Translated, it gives CASSYSSPPNTEAFF.

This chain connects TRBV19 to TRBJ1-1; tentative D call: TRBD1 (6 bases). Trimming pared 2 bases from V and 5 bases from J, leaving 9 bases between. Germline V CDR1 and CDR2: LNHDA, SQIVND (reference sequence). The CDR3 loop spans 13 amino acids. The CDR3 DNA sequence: TGTGCCAGTAGTATACTAGGGGGAACTGAAGCTTTCTTT. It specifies CASSILGGTEAFF.

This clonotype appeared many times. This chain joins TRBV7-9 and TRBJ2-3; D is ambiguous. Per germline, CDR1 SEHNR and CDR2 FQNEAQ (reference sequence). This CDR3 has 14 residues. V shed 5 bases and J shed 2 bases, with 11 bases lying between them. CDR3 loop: CASSPPTYTDTQYF. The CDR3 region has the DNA TGTGCCAGCAGCCCCCCCACCTACACAGATACGCAGTATTTT.

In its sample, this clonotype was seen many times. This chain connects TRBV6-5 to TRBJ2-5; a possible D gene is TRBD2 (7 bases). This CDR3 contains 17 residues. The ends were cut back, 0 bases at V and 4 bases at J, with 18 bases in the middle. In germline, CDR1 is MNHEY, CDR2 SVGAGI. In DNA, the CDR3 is TGTGCCAGCAGTTACTCGATGGGCCAAGGGGGGGGAGAGACCCAGTACTTC. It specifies CASSYSMGQGGGETQYF.

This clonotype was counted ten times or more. CDR3 nucleotides: TGTGCCAGCAGGCCGACTCTAGCGGGGATCTACGAGCAGTACTTC. Translating gives CASRPTLAGIYEQYF. This chain connects TRBV28 to TRBJ2-7; TRBD2 matches at 9 bases. The CDR3 is made up of 15 amino acids. The V segment lost 6 bases and the J segment 3 bases; nucleotides outside the gene matches: 9. CDR1 and CDR2 (germline): MDHEN, SYDVKM.

The CDR3, as DNA: TGTGCCAGTAGTAGGAGGGAATGGGCCTACGAGCAGTACTTC. Its protein product is CASSRREWAYEQYF. The chain employs TRBV19 and TRBJ2-7; a weak D match, TRBD2 (6 bases). Trimming removed 4 bases from V and 2 bases from J, with 12 bases in between. Germline CDR1 reads LNHDA; CDR2 reads SQIVND (reference sequence). This CDR3 comprises 14 residues.

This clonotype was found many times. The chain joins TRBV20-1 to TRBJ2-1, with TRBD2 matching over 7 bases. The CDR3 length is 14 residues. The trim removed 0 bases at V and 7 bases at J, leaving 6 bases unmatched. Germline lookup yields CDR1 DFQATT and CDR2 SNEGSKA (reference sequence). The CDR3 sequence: CSARDRLARNEQFF. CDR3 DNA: TGCAGTGCTAGAGATCGACTAGCTAGGAATGAGCAGTTCTTC.

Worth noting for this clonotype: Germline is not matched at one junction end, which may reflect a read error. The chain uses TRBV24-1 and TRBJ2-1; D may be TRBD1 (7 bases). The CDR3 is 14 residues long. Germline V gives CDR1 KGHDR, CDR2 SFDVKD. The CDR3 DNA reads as TGTGCCACCGGTGATCGAGCAGGGGGGAATGAGCAGTTCTTC. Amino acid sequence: CATGDRAGGNEQFF.

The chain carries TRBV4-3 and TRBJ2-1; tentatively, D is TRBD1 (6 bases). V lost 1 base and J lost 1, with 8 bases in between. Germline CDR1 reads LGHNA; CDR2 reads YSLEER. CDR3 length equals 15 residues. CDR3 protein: CASSQGQESYNEQFF. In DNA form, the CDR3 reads TGCGCCAGCAGCCAAGGACAGGAATCCTACAATGAGCAGTTCTTC.

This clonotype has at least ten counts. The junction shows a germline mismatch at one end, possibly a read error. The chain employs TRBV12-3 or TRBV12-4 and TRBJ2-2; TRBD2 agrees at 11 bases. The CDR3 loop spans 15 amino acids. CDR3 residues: CASSLGTSGTGELFF. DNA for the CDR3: TGTGCTAGCAGCTTAGGGACTAGCGGTACCGGGGAGCTGTTTTTT.

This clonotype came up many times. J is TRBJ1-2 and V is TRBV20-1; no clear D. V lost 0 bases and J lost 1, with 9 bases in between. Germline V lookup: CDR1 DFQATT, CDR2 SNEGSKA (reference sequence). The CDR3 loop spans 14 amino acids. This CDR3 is CSARDPDGNYGYTF. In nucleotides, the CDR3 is TGCAGTGCTAGAGATCCCGACGGTAACTATGGCTACACCTTC.

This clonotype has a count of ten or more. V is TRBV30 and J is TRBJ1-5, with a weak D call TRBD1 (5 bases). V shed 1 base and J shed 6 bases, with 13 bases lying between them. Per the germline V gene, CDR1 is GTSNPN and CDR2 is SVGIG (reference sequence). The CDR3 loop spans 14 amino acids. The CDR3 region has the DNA TGTGCCTGGAGTGGATTGGGGGGGATTCAGCCCCAGCATTTT. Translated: CAWSGLGGIQPQHF.

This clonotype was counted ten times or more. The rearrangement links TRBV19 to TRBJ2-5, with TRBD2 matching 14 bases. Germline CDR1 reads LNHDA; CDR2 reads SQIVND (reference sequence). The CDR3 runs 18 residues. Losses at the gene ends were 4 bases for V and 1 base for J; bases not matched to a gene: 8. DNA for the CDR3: TGTGCCAGTAGTAACGGACTAGCGGGAGGCCTCATCCAAGAGACCCAGTACTTC. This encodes CASSNGLAGGLIQETQYF.

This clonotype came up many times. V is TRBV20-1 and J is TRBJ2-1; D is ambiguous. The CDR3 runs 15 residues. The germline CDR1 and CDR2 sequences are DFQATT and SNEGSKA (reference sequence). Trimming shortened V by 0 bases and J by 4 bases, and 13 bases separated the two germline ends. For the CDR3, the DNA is TGCAGTGCTAGAGATCCCCCAAGGCGGTACAATGAGCAGTTCTTC. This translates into CSARDPPRRYNEQFF.

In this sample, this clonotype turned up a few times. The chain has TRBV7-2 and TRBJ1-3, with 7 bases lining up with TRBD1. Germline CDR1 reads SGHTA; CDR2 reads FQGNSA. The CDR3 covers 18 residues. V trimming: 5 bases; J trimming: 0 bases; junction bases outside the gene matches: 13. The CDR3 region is CASSEMTGTARSGNTIYF. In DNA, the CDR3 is TGTGCCAGCAGCGAAATGACCGGGACAGCCCGCTCTGGAAACACCATATATTTT.

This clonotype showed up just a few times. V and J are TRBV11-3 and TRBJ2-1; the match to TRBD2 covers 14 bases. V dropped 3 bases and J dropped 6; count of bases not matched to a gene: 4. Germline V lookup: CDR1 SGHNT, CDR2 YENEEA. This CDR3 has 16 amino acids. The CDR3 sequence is CASSFRTSGRFNEQFF. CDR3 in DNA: TGTGCCAGCAGCTTCCGGACTAGCGGGAGGTTCAATGAGCAGTTCTTC. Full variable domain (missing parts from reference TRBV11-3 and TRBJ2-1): EAGVVQSPRYKIIEKKQPVAFWCNPISGHNTLYWYLQNLGQGPELLIRYENEEAVDDSQLPKDRFSAERLKGVDSTLKIQPAELGDSAVYLCASSFRTSGRFNEQFFGPGTRLTVL.

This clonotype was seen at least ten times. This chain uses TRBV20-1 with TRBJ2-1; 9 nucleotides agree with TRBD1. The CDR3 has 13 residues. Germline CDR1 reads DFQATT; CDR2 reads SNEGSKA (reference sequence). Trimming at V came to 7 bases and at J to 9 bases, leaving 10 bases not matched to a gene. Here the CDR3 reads CSVPGQGHGEQFF. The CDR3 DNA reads TGCAGTGTTCCGGGACAGGGTCACGGTGAGCAGTTCTTC.

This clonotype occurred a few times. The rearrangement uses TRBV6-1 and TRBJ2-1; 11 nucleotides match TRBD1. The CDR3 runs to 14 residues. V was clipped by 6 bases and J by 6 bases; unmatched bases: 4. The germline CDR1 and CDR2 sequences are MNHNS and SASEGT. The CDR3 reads CASRTGTGGNEQFF. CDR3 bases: TGTGCCAGCAGGACCGGGACAGGGGGCAATGAGCAGTTCTTC.

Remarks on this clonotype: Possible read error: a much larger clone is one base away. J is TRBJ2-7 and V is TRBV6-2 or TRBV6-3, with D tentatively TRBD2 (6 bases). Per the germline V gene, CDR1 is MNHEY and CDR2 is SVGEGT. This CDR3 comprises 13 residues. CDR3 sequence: CASTRAGSYGQYF. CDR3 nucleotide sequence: TGTGCCAGCACGAGGGCGGGATCCTACGGGCAGTACTTC.

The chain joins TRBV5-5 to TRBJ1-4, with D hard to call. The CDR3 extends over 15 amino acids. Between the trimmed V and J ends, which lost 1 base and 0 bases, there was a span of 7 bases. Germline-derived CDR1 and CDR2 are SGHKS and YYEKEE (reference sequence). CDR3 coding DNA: TGTGCCAGCAGCTTGTGGGCTGCAACTAATGAAAAACTGTTTTTT. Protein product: CASSLWAATNEKLFF.

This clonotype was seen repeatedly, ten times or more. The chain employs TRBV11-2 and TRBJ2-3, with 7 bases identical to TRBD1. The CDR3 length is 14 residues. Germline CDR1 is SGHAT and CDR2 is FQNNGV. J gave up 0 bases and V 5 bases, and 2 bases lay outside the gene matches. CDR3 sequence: CASSKTGSTDTQYF. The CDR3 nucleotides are TGTGCCAGCAGCAAGACAGGGAGCACAGATACGCAGTATTTT.

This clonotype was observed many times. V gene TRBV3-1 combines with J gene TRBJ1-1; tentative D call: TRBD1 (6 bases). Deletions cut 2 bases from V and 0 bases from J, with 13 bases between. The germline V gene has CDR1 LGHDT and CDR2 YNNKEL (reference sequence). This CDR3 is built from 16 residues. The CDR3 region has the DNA TGTGCCAGCAGCCAATTCGCGGGGGGCATGAACACTGAAGCTTTCTTT. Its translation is CASSQFAGGMNTEAFF.

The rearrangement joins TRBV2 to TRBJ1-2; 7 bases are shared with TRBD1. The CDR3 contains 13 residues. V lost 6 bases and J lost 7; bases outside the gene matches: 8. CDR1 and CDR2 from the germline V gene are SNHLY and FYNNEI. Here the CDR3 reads CASRTGTSGGYTF. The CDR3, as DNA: TGTGCCAGCAGGACAGGGACATCGGGTGGCTACACCTTC.